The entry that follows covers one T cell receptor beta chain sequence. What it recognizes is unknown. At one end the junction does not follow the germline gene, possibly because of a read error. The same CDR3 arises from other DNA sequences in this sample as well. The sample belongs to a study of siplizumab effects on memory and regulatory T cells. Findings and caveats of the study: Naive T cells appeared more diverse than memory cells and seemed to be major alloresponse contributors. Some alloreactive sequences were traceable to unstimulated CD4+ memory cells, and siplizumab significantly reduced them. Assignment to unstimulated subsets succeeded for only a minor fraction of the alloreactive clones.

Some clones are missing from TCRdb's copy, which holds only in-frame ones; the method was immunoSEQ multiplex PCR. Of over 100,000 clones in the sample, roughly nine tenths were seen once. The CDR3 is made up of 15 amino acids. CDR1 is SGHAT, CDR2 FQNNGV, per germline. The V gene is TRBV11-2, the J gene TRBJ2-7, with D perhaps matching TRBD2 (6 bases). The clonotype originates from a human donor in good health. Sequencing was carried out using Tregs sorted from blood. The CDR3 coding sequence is TGTGCTAGCAGCTTTCAGGCGGGAAACGGGTACGAGCAGTACTTC. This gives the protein CASSFQAGNGYEQYF.